The rows below give T cell receptor beta chains drawn from one sample of a study of CD8 T cells in ankylosing spondylitis. TCRdb ran MiXCR on the 5' RACE reads and lists one entry per CDR3 protein. The sample consists of 36,000 or so distinct CDR3 sequences, 4.5% to 6% of them appearing once. Sequencing used blood, either unsorted or a sorted T cell fraction (not recorded which). These receptors were collected from a male donor with ankylosing spondylitis or in good health (not recorded which). CDR3s include the opening cysteine and the closing phenylalanine or tryptophan. The order of the fields is V gene, clone size, D gene, J gene, CDR3 DNA, CDR3 protein. The D gene is left open where the match is weak. Size is omitted from some rows. Given values are once, few, many or a class for expanded clones.

v_call: TRBV27
clone_size: many
d_call: NA
j_call: TRBJ2-7
cdr3_nt: TGTGCCAGCAGTCCTAGACTATCCTACGAGCAGTACTTC
cdr3_aa: CASSPRLSYEQYF

v_call: TRBV7-3
clone_size: NA
d_call: NA
j_call: TRBJ1-6
cdr3_nt: TGTGCCAGCAGCCTGGCGCAGGGTGGTTCACCCCTCCACTTT
cdr3_aa: CASSLAQGGSPLHF

v_call: TRBV5-1
clone_size: many
d_call: TRBD2
j_call: TRBJ2-2
cdr3_nt: TGCGCCAGCAGCTTGAGGGATAGCGGGGCGCTGAACACCGGGGAGCTGTTTTTT
cdr3_aa: CASSLRDSGALNTGELFF

v_call: TRBV5-1
clone_size: NA
d_call: NA
j_call: TRBJ2-2
cdr3_nt: TGCGCCAGCAGCCAAGACGGCCTCACCGCGGAGCTGTTTTTT
cdr3_aa: CASSQDGLTAELFF

v_call: TRBV7-9
clone_size: many
d_call: NA
j_call: TRBJ1-1
cdr3_nt: TGTGCCAGCAGCTTAGAGGGTTCCACTGAAGCTTTCTTT
cdr3_aa: CASSLEGSTEAFF

v_call: TRBV29-1
clone_size: many
d_call: NA
j_call: TRBJ1-1
cdr3_nt: TGCAGCGTGCCAATGAACACTGAAGCTTTCTTT
cdr3_aa: CSVPMNTEAFF

v_call: TRBV24-1
clone_size: many
d_call: TRBD1
j_call: TRBJ2-2
cdr3_nt: TGTGCCACCGATTCCGGGACAGGGGGCTCCGGGGAGCTGTTTTTT
cdr3_aa: CATDSGTGGSGELFF

v_call: TRBV5-1
clone_size: many
d_call: TRBD1
j_call: TRBJ1-2
cdr3_nt: TGCGCCAGCAGCTTGCAAGGACAGGGGGCAGCTGGCTACACCTTC
cdr3_aa: CASSLQGQGAAGYTF

v_call: TRBV3-1
clone_size: many
d_call: NA
j_call: TRBJ2-7
cdr3_nt: TGTGCCAGCAGCCACCATTATAGGGGGAACGAGCAGTACTTC
cdr3_aa: CASSHHYRGNEQYF

v_call: TRBV5-1
clone_size: many
d_call: NA
j_call: TRBJ2-1
cdr3_nt: TGCGCCAGCAGCTCGGAAACATTAAGCTCCTACAATGAGCAGTTCTTC
cdr3_aa: CASSSETLSSYNEQFF

v_call: TRBV7-2
clone_size: NA
d_call: NA
j_call: TRBJ2-3
cdr3_nt: TGTGCCAGCAGCGACCCCGGGAGCACAGATACGCAGTATTTT
cdr3_aa: CASSDPGSTDTQYF

v_call: TRBV7-9
clone_size: many
d_call: NA
j_call: TRBJ2-1
cdr3_nt: TGTGCCAGCAGCCCGGGACTTTTGGATGAGCAGTTCTTC
cdr3_aa: CASSPGLLDEQFF

v_call: TRBV4-2
clone_size: NA
d_call: NA
j_call: TRBJ2-7
cdr3_nt: TGTGCCAGGAGCCCTGCACTCCCCTACGAGCAGTACTTC
cdr3_aa: CARSPALPYEQYF

v_call: TRBV12-3/TRBV12-4
clone_size: many
d_call: TRBD2
j_call: TRBJ2-1
cdr3_nt: TGTGCCAGCAGACGACTAGCGGGGTCCTACAATGAGCAGTTCTTC
cdr3_aa: CASRRLAGSYNEQFF

v_call: TRBV6-2/TRBV6-3
clone_size: many
d_call: NA
j_call: TRBJ2-3
cdr3_nt: TGTGCCAGCAGTTACAATCCGGGACAAAACTTGGATACGCAGTATTTT
cdr3_aa: CASSYNPGQNLDTQYF

v_call: TRBV28
clone_size: many
d_call: TRBD2
j_call: TRBJ2-3
cdr3_nt: TGTGCCAGCAGGGGGGGGGCAGATACGCAGTATTTT
cdr3_aa: CASRGGADTQYF

v_call: TRBV7-9
clone_size: many
d_call: TRBD1
j_call: TRBJ1-1
cdr3_nt: TGTGCCAGCAGCCCGTTATTGGGACAGGCCATGAACACTGAAGCTTTCTTT
cdr3_aa: CASSPLLGQAMNTEAFF

v_call: TRBV21-1
clone_size: many
d_call: NA
j_call: TRBJ2-7
cdr3_nt: TGTGCCAGCAGCAAAGGGCTTGACGAGCAGTACTTC
cdr3_aa: CASSKGLDEQYF

v_call: TRBV12-3/TRBV12-4
clone_size: many
d_call: NA
j_call: TRBJ2-2
cdr3_nt: TGTGCCAGCAGGACGGGACGCCCAACCGGGGAGCTGTTTTTT
cdr3_aa: CASRTGRPTGELFF

v_call: TRBV5-1
clone_size: many
d_call: NA
j_call: TRBJ2-7
cdr3_nt: TGCGCCAGCAGCTTGGAGGCCGGCTCCTACGAGCAGTACTTC
cdr3_aa: CASSLEAGSYEQYF

v_call: TRBV5-1
clone_size: many
d_call: NA
j_call: TRBJ1-1
cdr3_nt: TGCGCCAGTAGGGAGGGCAGGGCCACTGAAGCTTTCTTT
cdr3_aa: CASREGRATEAFF

v_call: TRBV12-3/TRBV12-4
clone_size: many
d_call: NA
j_call: TRBJ2-1
cdr3_nt: TGTGCCAGCAGTTTGCTGGGTGGGAATGAGCAGTTCTTC
cdr3_aa: CASSLLGGNEQFF

v_call: TRBV20-1
clone_size: many
d_call: NA
j_call: TRBJ2-7
cdr3_nt: TGCAGTGATACCAAGGGAACCCGCTACGAGCAGTACTTC
cdr3_aa: CSDTKGTRYEQYF

v_call: TRBV20-1
clone_size: many
d_call: NA
j_call: TRBJ1-1
cdr3_nt: TGCAGTGCTAGAGAGGGGGCTGCCCATGTGGGTGAAGCTTTCTTT
cdr3_aa: CSAREGAAHVGEAFF

v_call: TRBV29-1
clone_size: NA
d_call: TRBD2
j_call: TRBJ2-1
cdr3_nt: TGCAGCGCCTCAATAGCGGGAACCTACAATGAGCAGTTCTTC
cdr3_aa: CSASIAGTYNEQFF